The entry that follows covers one T cell receptor (beta chain) sequence. The antigen remains unidentified. This entry belongs to a study of cytotoxic CD8 clonotypes in ibrutinib-treated CLL. About the research overall: Timing of response sample collection was a median roughly twelve months after treatment start, with a range of 6 to 36.

V lost 5 bases, J lost 0 bases, and 11 bases lay in between. CDR3 length: 15 residues. Germline CDR1 reads LNHDA; CDR2 reads SQIVND (reference sequence). Study observations and caveats: The study found public clonotypes uncommon, contracting or stable on treatment. Samples were collected at differing times from sustained-remission and progressing patients. Rising at ibrutinib response, clonality subsequently fell back toward baseline at progression.

The protocol was immunoSEQ multiplex PCR, while the TCRdb copy is restricted to in-frame clones and leaves out a portion. This sample has under 300,000 clones, with around 69% found just once. The chain recombines TRBV19 with TRBJ2-4; TRBD1 might be the D (5 bases). The sequences come from PBMCs, collected at disease progression, from a patient treated with ibrutinib. The receptor was derived from a human donor with chronic lymphocytic leukemia. This chain's CDR3 is CASSPGPLAKNIQYF. CDR3 nucleotide sequence: TGTGCCAGTAGTCCAGGGCCACTAGCCAAAAACATTCAGTACTTC.